These 20 T cell receptor beta chains came from one sample sequenced in a study of blood T cell repertoires in COVID-19. Some clones are missing from TCRdb's copy, which holds only in-frame ones; the method was immunoSEQ multiplex PCR. The repertoire includes more than 11,000 clones, around four fifths of them detected once, and 17% sits in the top ten. Input material: peripheral blood. Receptors originate from a man in his forties with active or convalescent COVID-19.

This clone was seen only a few times. This chain uses TRBV5-1 with TRBJ1-2, with a weak D call TRBD1 (6 bases). Germline V gives CDR1 SGHRS, CDR2 YFSETQ. The ends were cut back, 0 bases at V and 8 bases at J, with 14 bases in the middle. This CDR3 has 14 amino acids. CDR3 nucleotide sequence: TGCGCCAGCAGCTTGGGTTTCGTGGACAGCGGCTACACCTTC. It specifies CASSLGFVDSGYTF.

The V and J genes are TRBV4-1 and TRBJ2-3; 9 bases align to TRBD2. Looked up from germline, CDR1 is MGHRA and CDR2 is YSYEKL. V was pared by 0 bases and J by 5 bases, with 6 bases of the junction left unmatched. The CDR3 spans 16 residues. The CDR3 DNA reads TGCGCCAGCAGCCAAGACGGGGTAGCGGGGGAAGATACGCAGTATTTT. Translating gives CASSQDGVAGEDTQYF.

The rearrangement uses TRBV7-2 and TRBJ1-2, with D tentatively TRBD1 (6 bases). The germline CDR1 and CDR2 sequences are SGHTA and FQGNSA. The CDR3 runs 14 residues. V gave up 8 bases and J gave up 3 bases, with 16 bases separating them. The CDR3 DNA sequence: TGTGCCAGCCGACGGGAGGGGGGCGACTATGGCTACACCTTC. Translating it yields CASRREGGDYGYTF.

The chain uses TRBV28 and TRBJ2-1, with 7 bases identical to TRBD2. The CDR3 totals 16 residues. V was pared by 5 bases and J by 8 bases, with 15 bases of the junction left unmatched. Germline V gives CDR1 MDHEN, CDR2 SYDVKM. The CDR3 protein is CASSPIGGTLGDEQFF. CDR3 DNA sequence: TGTGCCAGCAGTCCCATCGGGGGGACCCTCGGGGATGAGCAGTTCTTC.

This clone came up once. V usage is TRBV19 and J usage is TRBJ1-1; possible D gene TRBD1, 6 bases. The CDR3 is made up of 14 amino acids. The V and J ends lost 6 bases and 1 base respectively, with 12 bases between them. The germline V gene has CDR1 LNHDA and CDR2 SQIVND (reference sequence). Written as DNA, the CDR3 is TGTGCCAGTAGGGAACAGGGTTGGAACACTGAAGCTTTCTTT. Its protein is CASREQGWNTEAFF.

This chain links TRBV12-3 or TRBV12-4 with TRBJ1-6; the D is unclear. This CDR3 comprises 12 residues. The V end lost 11 bases, the J end lost 10 bases, and 15 bases lay between the germline ends. CDR3 coding DNA: TGTGCCTCAAGGAGGCAGGAATCACCCCTCCACTTT. Protein: CASRRQESPLHF.

The rearrangement links TRBV3-1 (or the pseudogene TRBV3-2) to TRBJ2-5; TRBD2 matches at 9 bases. V lost 3 bases to trimming and J lost 2 bases; unmatched junction nucleotides: 7. CDR3 length: 16 amino acids. Germline-derived CDR1 and CDR2 are LGHDT and YNNKEL (reference sequence). The CDR3 is CASSQMRGGAQETQYF. The CDR3 coding sequence is TGTGCCAGCAGCCAGATGCGCGGGGGGGCACAAGAGACCCAGTACTTC.

The gene calls are TRBV7-3 and TRBJ2-1; TRBD1 matches at 8 bases. The CDR3 runs 16 residues. The J segment lost 8 bases and the V segment lost 2 bases, leaving 11 bases of the junction unmatched. Germline values: CDR1 SGHTA, CDR2 FQGTGA. CDR3 sequence: CASSLGSRGRFHEQFF. CDR3 DNA sequence: TGTGCCAGCAGCTTAGGTAGCAGGGGGCGCTTCCATGAGCAGTTCTTC.

This clone was seen more than once but under ten times. The CDR3 DNA reads TGTGCCAGCAGCCCCTTGGCTCCATCAGCTCGGGGACTTAATGAAAAACTGTTTTTT. Translating it yields CASSPLAPSARGLNEKLFF. V gene TRBV11-2 combines with J gene TRBJ1-4; D might be TRBD1 (5 bases). CDR1 SGHAT and CDR2 FQNNGV come from the germline V gene. CDR3 length: 19 residues. V gave up 5 bases and J gave up 4 bases, with 26 bases separating them.

The chain employs TRBV19 and TRBJ2-2, with no clear D. The germline V and J ends were trimmed by 1 base and 4 bases, with 4 bases remaining between them. The CDR3 consists of 13 residues. CDR1 is LNHDA, CDR2 SQIVND, per germline (reference sequence). Here the CDR3 reads CASSIASTGELFF. The CDR3 DNA reads as TGTGCCAGTAGTATAGCCAGCACCGGGGAGCTGTTTTTT.

This rearrangement joins TRBV24-1 to TRBJ2-1; 7 bases are a match to TRBD1. Germline-derived CDR1 and CDR2 are KGHDR and SFDVKD. J was trimmed by 7 bases and V by 10 bases; bases with no gene match: 6. The CDR3 sequence is 12 residues long. The CDR3 bases are TGTGCCACAGAGCAACAGGGGAATGAGCAGTTCTTC. It specifies CATEQQGNEQFF.

This chain connects TRBV7-6 to TRBJ1-3; D is unresolved. The length of the CDR3 is 17 residues. Germline CDR1 and CDR2: SGHVS and FNYEAQ. Trimming left V 4 bases short and J 0 bases short, with 16 bases between. The CDR3 DNA reads TGTGCCAGCAGCTCCTCTCAACTTGTAACCTCTGGAAACACCATATATTTT. This codes for CASSSSQLVTSGNTIYF.

The sample holds a few counts of this clone. The V call is TRBV7-9, the J call TRBJ1-4; no clear D. The V end was cut by 6 bases, the J end by 3 bases, with 11 bases between. Germline CDR1 is SEHNR and CDR2 is FQNEAQ (reference sequence). The CDR3 loop spans 14 amino acids. CDR3 residues: CASRPVESNEKLFF. CDR3 in DNA: TGTGCCAGCAGACCAGTGGAGTCTAATGAAAAACTGTTTTTT.

In DNA form, the CDR3 reads TGTGCCAGCAGTGAGATCCGAAGAGTCTCTGGAAACACCATATATTTT. Translated, it gives CASSEIRRVSGNTIYF. The chain recombines TRBV6-1 with TRBJ1-3; D call uncertain. The V and J ends lost 3 bases and 0 bases respectively, with 12 bases between them. This CDR3 spans 16 amino acids. The germline gives CDR1 MNHNS, CDR2 SASEGT.

The chain joins TRBV7-9 to TRBJ2-7; 7 bases fit TRBD2. Per the germline V gene, CDR1 is SEHNR and CDR2 is FQNEAQ (reference sequence). V was clipped by 3 bases and J by 7 bases; unmatched bases: 6. The CDR3 covers 13 residues. CDR3 in DNA: TGTGCCAGCAGCTTGGGAGGGGAATATGAGCAGTACTTC. Amino acid sequence: CASSLGGEYEQYF.

The gene calls are TRBV28 and TRBJ1-5; D gene ambiguous. CDR1 and CDR2 (germline): MDHEN, SYDVKM. The V gene lost 8 bases and the J gene lost 5 bases, with 13 bases spanning the gap. This CDR3 has 13 amino acids. The CDR3 nucleotides are TGTGCCAGCTCGCCCGGCGGGGATCAGCCCCAGCATTTT. It specifies CASSPGGDQPQHF.

The genes are TRBV3-1 (or the pseudogene TRBV3-2) and TRBJ2-7, with 9 bases aligning to TRBD1. With 4 bases clipped from V and 3 bases from J, the junction kept 7 bases outside the gene matches. This CDR3 has 15 residues. Germline V CDR1 and CDR2: LGHDT, YNNKEL (reference sequence). The CDR3 is CASSPRTGVSYEQYF. The CDR3 region has the DNA TGTGCCAGCAGCCCGCGGACAGGGGTAAGCTACGAGCAGTACTTC.

J is TRBJ1-1 and V is TRBV7-9; 7 bases line up with TRBD1. Unmatched junction bases numbered 10, after V lost 1 base and J lost 11 bases. Germline V gene data show CDR1 as SEHNR and CDR2 as FQNEAQ (reference sequence). The CDR3 covers 14 residues. CDR3 in DNA: TGTGCCAGCAGCTTAGATGGAGGACAGGTTACCGCTTTCTTT. This codes for CASSLDGGQVTAFF.

V usage is TRBV2 and J usage is TRBJ1-4, with TRBD1 matching over 7 bases. The CDR3 length is 16 residues. With 3 bases clipped from V and 8 bases from J, the junction kept 12 bases outside the gene matches. The germline gives CDR1 SNHLY, CDR2 FYNNEI. Here the CDR3 DNA reads TGTGCCAGCAGTGACGGACAGGCCTTCCCAGGAGAAAAACTGTTTTTT. Translation: CASSDGQAFPGEKLFF. Looking up the rest from reference TRBV2 and TRBJ1-4 gives the full variable domain: EPEVTQTPSHQVTQMGQEVILRCVPISNHLYFYWYRQILGQKVEFLVSFYNNEISEKSEIFDDQFSVERPDGSNFTLKIRSTKLEDSAMYFCASSDGQAFPGEKLFFGSGTQLSVL.

The chain joins TRBV6-5 to TRBJ2-6; 8 bases agree with TRBD1. CDR1 and CDR2 (germline): MNHEY, SVGAGI. The V gene end was trimmed by 8 bases and the J gene end by 0 bases; junction bases not matched to a gene: 3. This CDR3 is 15 amino acids long. The CDR3: CASRDRSSGANVLTF. CDR3 nucleotides: TGTGCCAGCCGGGACAGGAGCTCTGGGGCCAACGTCCTGACTTTC.